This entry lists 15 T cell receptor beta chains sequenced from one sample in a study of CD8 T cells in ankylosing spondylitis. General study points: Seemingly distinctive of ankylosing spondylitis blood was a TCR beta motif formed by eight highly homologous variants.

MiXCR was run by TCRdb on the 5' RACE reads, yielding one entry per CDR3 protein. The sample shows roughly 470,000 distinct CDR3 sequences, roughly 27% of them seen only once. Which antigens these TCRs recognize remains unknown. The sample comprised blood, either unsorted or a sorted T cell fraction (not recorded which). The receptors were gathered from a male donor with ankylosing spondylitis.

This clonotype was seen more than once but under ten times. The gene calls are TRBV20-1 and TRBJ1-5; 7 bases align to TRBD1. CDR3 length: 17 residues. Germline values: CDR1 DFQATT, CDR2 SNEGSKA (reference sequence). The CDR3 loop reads CRGRDRDFVDSNQPQHF. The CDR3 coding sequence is TGCAGGGGCCGTGACAGGGATTTCGTCGACAGCAATCAGCCCCAGCATTTT.

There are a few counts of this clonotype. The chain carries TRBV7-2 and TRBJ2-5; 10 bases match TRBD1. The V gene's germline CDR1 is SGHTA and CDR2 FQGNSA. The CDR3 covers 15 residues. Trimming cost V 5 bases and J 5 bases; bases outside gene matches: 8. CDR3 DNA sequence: TGTGCCAGCAGCGTGGACAGGGGGTATATGGAGACCCAGTACTTC. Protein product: CASSVDRGYMETQYF.

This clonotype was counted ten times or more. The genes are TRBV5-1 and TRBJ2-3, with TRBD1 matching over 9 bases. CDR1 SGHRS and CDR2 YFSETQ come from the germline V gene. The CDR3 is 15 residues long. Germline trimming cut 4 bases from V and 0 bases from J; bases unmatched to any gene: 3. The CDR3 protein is CASSQGQGSTDTQYF. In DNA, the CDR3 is TGCGCCAGCAGCCAGGGACAGGGAAGCACAGATACGCAGTATTTT.

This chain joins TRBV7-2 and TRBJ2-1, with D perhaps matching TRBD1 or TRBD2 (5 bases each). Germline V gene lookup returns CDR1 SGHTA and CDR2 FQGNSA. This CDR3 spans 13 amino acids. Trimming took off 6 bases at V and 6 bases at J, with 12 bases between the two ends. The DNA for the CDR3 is TGTGCCAGCAGGCAGGGCCGGGGCAATGAGCAGTTCTTC. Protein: CASRQGRGNEQFF.

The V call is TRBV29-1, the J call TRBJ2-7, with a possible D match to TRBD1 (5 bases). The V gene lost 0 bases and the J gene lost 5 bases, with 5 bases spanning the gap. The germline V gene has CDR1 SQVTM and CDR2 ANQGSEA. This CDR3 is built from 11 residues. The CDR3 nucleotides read TGCAGCGTTGAAGAAGGGGACGAGCAGTACTTC. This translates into CSVEEGDEQYF.

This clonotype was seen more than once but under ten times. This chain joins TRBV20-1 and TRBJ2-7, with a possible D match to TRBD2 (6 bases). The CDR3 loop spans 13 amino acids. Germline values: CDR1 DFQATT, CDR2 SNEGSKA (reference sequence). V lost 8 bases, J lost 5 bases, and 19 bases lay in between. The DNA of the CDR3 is TGCAGTTACGAACGGGCGGGAATAAACGAGCAGTACTTC. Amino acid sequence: CSYERAGINEQYF.

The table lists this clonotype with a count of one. The CDR3 DNA follows: TGTGCCAGCAGTGTAAGGGGGCGGAACACTGAAGCTTTCTTT. As protein: CASSVRGRNTEAFF. V is TRBV2 and J is TRBJ1-1; 7 bases align to TRBD1. The CDR3 length is 14 residues. V was clipped by 4 bases and J by 1 base; unmatched bases: 3. Germline CDR1 SNHLY, CDR2 FYNNEI.

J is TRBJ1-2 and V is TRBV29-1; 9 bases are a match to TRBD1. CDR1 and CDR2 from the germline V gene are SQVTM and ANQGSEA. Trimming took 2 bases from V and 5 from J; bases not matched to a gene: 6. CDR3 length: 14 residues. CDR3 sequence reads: CSVERDREGYGYTF. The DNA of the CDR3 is TGCAGCGTTGAACGGGACAGGGAGGGTTATGGCTACACCTTC.

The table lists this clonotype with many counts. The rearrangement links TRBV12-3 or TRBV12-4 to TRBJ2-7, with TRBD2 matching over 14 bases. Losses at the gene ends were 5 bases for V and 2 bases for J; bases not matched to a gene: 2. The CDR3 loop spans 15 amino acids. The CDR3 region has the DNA TGTGCCAGCAGTCCGGGACTAGCGGGAGCCTACGAGCAGTACTTC. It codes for CASSPGLAGAYEQYF.

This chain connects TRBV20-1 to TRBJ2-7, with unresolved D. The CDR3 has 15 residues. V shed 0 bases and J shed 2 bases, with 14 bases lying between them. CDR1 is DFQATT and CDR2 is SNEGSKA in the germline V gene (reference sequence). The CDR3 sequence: CSARDLPRKAYEQYF. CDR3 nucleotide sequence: TGCAGTGCTAGAGATCTCCCCAGAAAGGCCTACGAGCAGTACTTC.

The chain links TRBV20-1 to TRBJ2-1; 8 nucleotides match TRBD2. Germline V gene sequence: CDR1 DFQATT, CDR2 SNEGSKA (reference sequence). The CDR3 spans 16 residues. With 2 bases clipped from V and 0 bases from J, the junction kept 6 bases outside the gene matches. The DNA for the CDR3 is TGCAGTGCTAGAAAGGCGGGAGGCCTCTCCTACAATGAGCAGTTCTTC. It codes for CSARKAGGLSYNEQFF.

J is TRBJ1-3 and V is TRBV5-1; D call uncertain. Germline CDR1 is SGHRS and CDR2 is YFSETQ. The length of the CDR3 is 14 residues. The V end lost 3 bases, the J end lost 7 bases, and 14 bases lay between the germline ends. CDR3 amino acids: CASSYGPEGNTIYF. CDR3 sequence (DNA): TGCGCCAGCAGCTACGGACCGGAGGGCAACACCATATATTTT. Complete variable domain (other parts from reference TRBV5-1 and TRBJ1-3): KAGVTQTPRYLIKTRGQQVTLSCSPISGHRSVSWYQQTPGQGLQFLFEYFSETQRNKGNFPGRFSGRQFSNSRSEMNVSTLELGDSALYLCASSYGPEGNTIYFGEGSWLTVV.

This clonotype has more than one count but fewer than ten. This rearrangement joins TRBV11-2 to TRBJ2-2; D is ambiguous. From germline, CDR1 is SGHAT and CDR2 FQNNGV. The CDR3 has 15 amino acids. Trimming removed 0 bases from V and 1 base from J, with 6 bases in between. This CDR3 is CASSLERVNTGELFF. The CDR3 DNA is TGTGCCAGCAGCTTAGAGCGAGTGAACACCGGGGAGCTGTTTTTT.

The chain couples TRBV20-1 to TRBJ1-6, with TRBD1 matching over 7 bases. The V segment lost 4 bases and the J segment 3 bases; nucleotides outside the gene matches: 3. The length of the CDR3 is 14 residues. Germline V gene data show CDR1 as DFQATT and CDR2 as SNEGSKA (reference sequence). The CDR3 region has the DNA TGCAGTGCTACTGGACAGGACTATAATTCACCCCTCCACTTT. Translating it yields CSATGQDYNSPLHF.

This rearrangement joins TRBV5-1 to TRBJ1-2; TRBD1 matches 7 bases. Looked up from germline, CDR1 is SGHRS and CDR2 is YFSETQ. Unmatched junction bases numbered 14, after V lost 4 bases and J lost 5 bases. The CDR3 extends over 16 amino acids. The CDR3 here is CASSASDRVAFYGYTF. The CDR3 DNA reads TGCGCCAGCAGCGCATCTGACAGGGTCGCCTTTTATGGCTACACCTTC. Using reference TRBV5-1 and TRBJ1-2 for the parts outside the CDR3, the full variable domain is KAGVTQTPRYLIKTRGQQVTLSCSPISGHRSVSWYQQTPGQGLQFLFEYFSETQRNKGNFPGRFSGRQFSNSRSEMNVSTLELGDSALYLCASSASDRVAFYGYTFGSGTRLTVV.